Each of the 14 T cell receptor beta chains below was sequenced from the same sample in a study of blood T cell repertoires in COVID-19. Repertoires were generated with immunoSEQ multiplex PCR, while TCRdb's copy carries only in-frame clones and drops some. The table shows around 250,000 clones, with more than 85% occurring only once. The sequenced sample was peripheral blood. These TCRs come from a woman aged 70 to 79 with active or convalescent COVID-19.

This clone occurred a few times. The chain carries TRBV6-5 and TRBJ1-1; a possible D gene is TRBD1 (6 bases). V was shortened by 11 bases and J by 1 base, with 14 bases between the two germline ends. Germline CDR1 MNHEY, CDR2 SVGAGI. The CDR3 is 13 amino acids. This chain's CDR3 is CAGRTASNTEAFF. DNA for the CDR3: TGTGCCGGAAGGACAGCGTCGAACACTGAAGCTTTCTTT.

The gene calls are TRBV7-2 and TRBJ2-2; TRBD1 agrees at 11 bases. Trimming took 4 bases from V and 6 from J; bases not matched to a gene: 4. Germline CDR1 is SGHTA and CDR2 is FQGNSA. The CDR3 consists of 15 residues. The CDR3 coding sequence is TGTGCCAGCAGCTCCGGACAGGGGGCTGCCGGGGAGCTGTTTTTT. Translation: CASSSGQGAAGELFF.

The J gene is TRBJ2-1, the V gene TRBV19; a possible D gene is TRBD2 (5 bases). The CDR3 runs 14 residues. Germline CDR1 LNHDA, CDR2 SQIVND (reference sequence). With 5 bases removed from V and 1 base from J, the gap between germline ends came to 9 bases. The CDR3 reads CASSGRRSYNEQFF. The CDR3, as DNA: TGTGCCAGTAGTGGGCGGAGGTCCTACAATGAGCAGTTCTTC.

The CDR3 DNA reads TGTGCTAGTGGTGCCTCCGGGACAGCTCCGTATGGCTACACCTTC. The encoded protein is CASGASGTAPYGYTF. The chain couples TRBV12-5 to TRBJ1-2; 7 bases align to TRBD1. The CDR3 sequence is 15 residues long. The junction had 11 bases not matched to a gene; V was cut back by 5 bases and J by 5 bases. CDR1 is LGHNT, CDR2 FRNRAP, per germline. Looking up the rest from reference TRBV12-5 and TRBJ1-2 gives the full variable domain: DARVTQTPRHKVTEMGQEVTMRCQPILGHNTVFWYRQTMMQGLELLAYFRNRAPLDDSGMPKDRFSAEMPDATLATLKIQPSEPRDSAVYFCASGASGTAPYGYTFGSGTRLTVV.

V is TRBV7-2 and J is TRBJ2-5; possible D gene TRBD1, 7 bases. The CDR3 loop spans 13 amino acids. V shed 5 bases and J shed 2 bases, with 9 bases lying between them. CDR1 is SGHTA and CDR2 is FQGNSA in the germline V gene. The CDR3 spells CASSQGGQETQYF. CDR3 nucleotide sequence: TGTGCCAGCAGCCAGGGGGGACAAGAGACCCAGTACTTC.

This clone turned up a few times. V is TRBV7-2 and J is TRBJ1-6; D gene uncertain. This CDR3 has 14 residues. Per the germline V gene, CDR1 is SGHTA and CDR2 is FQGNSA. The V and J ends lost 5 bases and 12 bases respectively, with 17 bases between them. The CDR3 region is CASSPQAGNRPLHF. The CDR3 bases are TGTGCCAGCAGCCCACAAGCGGGGAATCGACCCCTCCACTTT.

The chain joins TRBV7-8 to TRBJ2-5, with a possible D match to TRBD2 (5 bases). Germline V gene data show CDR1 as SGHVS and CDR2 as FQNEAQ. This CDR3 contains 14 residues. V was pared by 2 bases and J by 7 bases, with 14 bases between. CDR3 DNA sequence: TGTGCCAGCAGCTTATTTACAGTCGGAGGGACCCAGTACTTC. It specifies CASSLFTVGGTQYF.

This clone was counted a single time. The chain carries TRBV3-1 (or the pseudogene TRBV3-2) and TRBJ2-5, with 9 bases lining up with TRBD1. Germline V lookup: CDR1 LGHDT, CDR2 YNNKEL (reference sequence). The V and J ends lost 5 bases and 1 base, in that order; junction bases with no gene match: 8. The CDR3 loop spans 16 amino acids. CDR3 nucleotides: TGTGCCAGCAGCTTGACCCCGGGACAGGGCCAAGAGACCCAGTACTTC. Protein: CASSLTPGQGQETQYF.

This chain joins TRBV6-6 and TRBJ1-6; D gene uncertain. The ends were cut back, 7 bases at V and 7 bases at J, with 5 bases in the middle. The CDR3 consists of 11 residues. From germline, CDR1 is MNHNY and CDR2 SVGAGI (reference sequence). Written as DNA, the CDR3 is TGTGCCAGCACAAGCAATTCACCCCTCCACTTT. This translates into CASTSNSPLHF.

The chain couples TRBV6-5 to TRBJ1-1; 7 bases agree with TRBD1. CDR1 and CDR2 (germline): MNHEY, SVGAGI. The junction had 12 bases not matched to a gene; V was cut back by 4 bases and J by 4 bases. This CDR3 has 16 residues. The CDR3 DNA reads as TGTGCCAGCAGTTTACAAGACGGACCAGGGGGCACTGAAGCTTTCTTT. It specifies CASSLQDGPGGTEAFF.

The CDR3 bases are TGCGCCAGCAGCCGCCATAGACAGGGGGGATACGAGCAGTACTTC. Encoded protein: CASSRHRQGGYEQYF. The V and J genes are TRBV4-3 and TRBJ2-7, with TRBD1 matching over 9 bases. Germline assignment: CDR1 LGHNA and CDR2 YSLEER. CDR3 length: 15 amino acids. V trimming: 4 bases; J trimming: 4 bases; junction bases outside the gene matches: 8.

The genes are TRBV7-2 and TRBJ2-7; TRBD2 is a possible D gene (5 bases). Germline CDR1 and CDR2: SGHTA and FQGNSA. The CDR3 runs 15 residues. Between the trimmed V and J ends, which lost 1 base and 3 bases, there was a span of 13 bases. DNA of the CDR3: TGTGCCAGCAGCTTAGGGGAGATCCTCCTCTACGAGCAGTACTTC. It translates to CASSLGEILLYEQYF.

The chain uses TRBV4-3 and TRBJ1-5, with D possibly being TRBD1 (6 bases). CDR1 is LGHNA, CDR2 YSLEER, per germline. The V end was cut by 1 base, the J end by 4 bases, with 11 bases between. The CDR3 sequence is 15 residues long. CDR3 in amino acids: CASSQVWDINQPQHF. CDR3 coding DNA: TGCGCCAGCAGCCAAGTTTGGGACATTAATCAGCCCCAGCATTTT.

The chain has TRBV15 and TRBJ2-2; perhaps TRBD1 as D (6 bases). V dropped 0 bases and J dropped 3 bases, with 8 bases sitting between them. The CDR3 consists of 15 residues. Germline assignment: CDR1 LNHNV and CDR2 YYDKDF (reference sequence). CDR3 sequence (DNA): TGTGCCACCAGCAGAGAGCGGACAGACACCGGGGAGCTGTTTTTT. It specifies CATSRERTDTGELFF.